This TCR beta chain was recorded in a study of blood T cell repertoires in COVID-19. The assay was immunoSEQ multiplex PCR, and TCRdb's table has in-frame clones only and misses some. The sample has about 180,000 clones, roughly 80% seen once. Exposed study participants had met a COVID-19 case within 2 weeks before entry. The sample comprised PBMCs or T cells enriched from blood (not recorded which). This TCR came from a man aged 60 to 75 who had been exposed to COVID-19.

Here the CDR3 DNA reads TGTGCCAGCAGCTTGGGGGCAGGGTCAATAAGGTCCTACAATGAGCAGTTCTTC. Amino acids: CASSLGAGSIRSYNEQFF. The J gene is TRBJ2-1, the V gene TRBV5-8, with D possibly TRBD1 on 5 matching bases. Trimming shortened V by 0 bases and J by 1 base, and 17 bases separated the two germline ends. This CDR3 has 18 residues. Germline CDR1 is SGHTS and CDR2 is YDEGEE.